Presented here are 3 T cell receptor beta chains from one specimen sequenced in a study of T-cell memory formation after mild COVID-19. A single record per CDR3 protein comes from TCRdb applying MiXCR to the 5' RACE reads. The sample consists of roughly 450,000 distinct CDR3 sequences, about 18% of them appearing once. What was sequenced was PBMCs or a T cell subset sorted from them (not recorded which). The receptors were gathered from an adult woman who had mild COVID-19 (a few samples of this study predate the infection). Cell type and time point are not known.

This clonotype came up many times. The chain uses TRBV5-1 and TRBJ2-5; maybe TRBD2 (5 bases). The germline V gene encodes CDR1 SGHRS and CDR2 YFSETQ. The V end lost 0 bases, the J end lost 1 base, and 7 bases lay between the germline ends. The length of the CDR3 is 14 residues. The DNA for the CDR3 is TGCGCCAGCAGCTTGGAGAGGGCCCAAGAGACCCAGTACTTC. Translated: CASSLERAQETQYF.

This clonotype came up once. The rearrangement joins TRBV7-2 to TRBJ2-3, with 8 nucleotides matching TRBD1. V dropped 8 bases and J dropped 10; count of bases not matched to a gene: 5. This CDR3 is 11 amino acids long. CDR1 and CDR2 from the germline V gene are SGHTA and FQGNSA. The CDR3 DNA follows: TGTGCCAGCCAACCACAGGGGGCGCAGTATTTT. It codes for CASQPQGAQYF.

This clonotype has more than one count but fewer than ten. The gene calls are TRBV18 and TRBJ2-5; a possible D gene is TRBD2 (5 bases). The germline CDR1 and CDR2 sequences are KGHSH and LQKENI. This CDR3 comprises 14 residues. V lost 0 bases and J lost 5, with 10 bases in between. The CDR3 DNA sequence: TGTGCCAGCTCACCACCCCGGGGAACTGAGACCCAGTACTTC. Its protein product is CASSPPRGTETQYF.